This TCR beta chain was sequenced during a study of technical replicates of blood from four donors (dated by TCRdb to the late 2010s). This clone has only one observation. Its antigen has not been determined. Per-base qualities were not stored, and no clone one base away is much larger. The CDR3 measures 15 amino acids from cysteine to phenylalanine. CDR3 DNA is the only sequence kept; it has 45 bases, read in frame from the first base. The junction shows trimming of 5 bases on V and 4 bases on J, plus 18 bases between the germline ends. Based on the germline V gene, the CDR1 and CDR2 sequences are SGHTA and FQGNSA. Library generation was performed with the immunoSEQ multiplex PCR assay. The clones in this table, taken by TCRdb from immuneACCESS, are in-frame only. Not every clone is retained; where verified, under half of the shortfall comes from an unresolved V gene, and the cause of the rest is unknown. A total of tens of thousands of clones appear in this sample, 95% to 97% of them only once. Roughly 0.21% of the sample is held by the ten biggest clonotypes.

Here the chain combines TRBV7-2 and TRBJ2-7; the D gene is perhaps TRBD2, on 7 matching bases. The receptor was derived from a human donor in good health. The sequencing input was T cells isolated from PBMCs. The sequenced DNA is TGTGCCAGCAGCCAGGGTATAGGGGGGGGTTACGAGCAGTACTTC. The translation is CASSQGIGGGYEQYF.